The 2 T cell receptor beta chains below come from one sample, sequenced in a study of T cell responses to AZD1222 COVID-19 vaccine. TCRdb's copy holds only in-frame clones and misses some; the assay was immunoSEQ multiplex PCR. Of more than 95,000 clones in the sample, approximately 90% were seen once. The material was peripheral blood, obtained on day 0 of AZD1222 vaccination. All receptors derive from an adult in good health.

The gene calls are TRBV14 and TRBJ1-1; 7 positions agree with TRBD1. V lost 5 bases to trimming and J lost 5 bases; unmatched junction nucleotides: 5. Germline values: CDR1 SGHDN, CDR2 FVKESK. CDR3 length equals 13 residues. The CDR3: CASSGTAGTEAFF. CDR3 coding DNA: TGTGCCAGCAGCGGGACAGCCGGTACTGAAGCTTTCTTT. The full variable domain, with the rest looked up from reference TRBV14 and TRBJ1-1, is EAGVTQFPSHSVIEKGQTVTLRCDPISGHDNLYWYRRVMGKEIKFLLHFVKESKQDESGMPNNRFLAERTGGTYSTLKVQPAELEDSGVYFCASSGTAGTEAFFGQGTRLTVV.

This chain connects TRBV14 to TRBJ2-5, with 9 bases lining up with TRBD2. Trimming removed 0 bases from V and 2 bases from J; junction bases left unmatched: 4. The length of the CDR3 is 16 residues. Germline CDR1 reads SGHDN; CDR2 reads FVKESK. The CDR3 bases are TGTGCCAGCAGCCAAGACCTACTAGCGGGTCAAGAGACCCAGTACTTC. Its translation is CASSQDLLAGQETQYF. The whole variable domain, filled in from reference TRBV14 and TRBJ2-5, reads EAGVTQFPSHSVIEKGQTVTLRCDPISGHDNLYWYRRVMGKEIKFLLHFVKESKQDESGMPNNRFLAERTGGTYSTLKVQPAELEDSGVYFCASSQDLLAGQETQYFGPGTRLLVL.